This TCR beta chain stems from a study of cytomegalovirus exposure and HLA in healthy donors. Study outcomes and limitations: A few chains linked to CMV were shown in vitro to be specific for CMV antigens.

The CDR3 spans 15 residues. The germline V gene has CDR1 MDHEN and CDR2 SYDVKM. Trimming cost V 8 bases and J 4 bases, with 20 bases left between them. Assay: immunoSEQ multiplex PCR; the TCRdb copy retains only in-frame clones and omits some. Of around 120,000 clones in the sample, over 85% were seen once. With respect to this clone: The antigen is unknown.

The donors formed part of the approximately 130-subject validation cohort, distinct from the approximately 630-subject first cohort. The clonotype originates from a woman aged 18-30 years in good health and CMV-seronegative. This rearrangement joins TRBV28 to TRBJ1-1; D perhaps matches TRBD1 (6 bases). Sequenced: PBMCs. The CDR3 region has the DNA TGTGCCAGCGGATCAAGGGGGAGGGTTGGCACTGAAGCTTTCTTT. Its protein is CASGSRGRVGTEAFF.